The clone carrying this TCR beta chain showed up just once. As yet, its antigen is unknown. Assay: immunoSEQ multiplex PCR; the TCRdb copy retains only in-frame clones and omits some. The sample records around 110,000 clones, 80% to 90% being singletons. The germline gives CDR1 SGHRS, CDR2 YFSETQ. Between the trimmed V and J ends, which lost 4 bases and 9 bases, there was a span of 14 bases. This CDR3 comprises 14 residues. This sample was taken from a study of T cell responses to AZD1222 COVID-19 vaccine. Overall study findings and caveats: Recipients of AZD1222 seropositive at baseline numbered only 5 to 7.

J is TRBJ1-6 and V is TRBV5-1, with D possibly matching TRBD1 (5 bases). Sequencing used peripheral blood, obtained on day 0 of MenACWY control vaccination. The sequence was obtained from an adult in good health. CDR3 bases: TGCGCCAGCAGCCTCTGGGAGAGGGGTTCACCCCTCCACTTT. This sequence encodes CASSLWERGSPLHF.